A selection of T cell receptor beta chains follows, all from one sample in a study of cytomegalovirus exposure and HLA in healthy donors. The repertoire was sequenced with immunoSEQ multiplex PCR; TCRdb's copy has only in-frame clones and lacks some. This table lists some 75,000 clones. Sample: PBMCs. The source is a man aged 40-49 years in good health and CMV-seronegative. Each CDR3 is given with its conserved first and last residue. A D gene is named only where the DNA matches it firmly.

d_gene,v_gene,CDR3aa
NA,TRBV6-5,CASSQAGVGEKLFF
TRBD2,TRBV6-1,CASSDLAGEQETQYF
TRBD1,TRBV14,CASSQVPPQGGSNIQYF
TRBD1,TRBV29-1,CSVDSGTGTYEQYF
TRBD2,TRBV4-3,CASSQLLAGGTDTQYF
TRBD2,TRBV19,CASARTSGGSAYNEQFF
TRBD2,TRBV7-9,CASSWTSGMEVF
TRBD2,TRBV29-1,CSVGGGRAKNIQYF
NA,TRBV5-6,CASSLGVGRGGNEQYF
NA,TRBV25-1,CASSDPQGFGTEAFF
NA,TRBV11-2,CASSLGGRMVEKLFF
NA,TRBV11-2,CASSLDLRDEQFF
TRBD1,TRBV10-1,CASSTGGEETQYF
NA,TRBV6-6,CASSYSAGGYEQYF
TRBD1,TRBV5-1,CASRHDRVRGKGPQETQYF
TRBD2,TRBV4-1,CASSQPSGSNEQFF
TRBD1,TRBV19,CASSSPGQGNSPLHF